The rows below give T cell receptor beta chains drawn from one sample of a study of shared clonotypes between healthy human individuals. Data came from immunoSEQ multiplex PCR; TCRdb stores just in-frame clones and leaves some out. The sample lists fewer than 600,000 clones; about 76% were seen once. Sample: PBMCs. All receptors derive from a middle-aged woman in good health. Some clones in this sample may be carry-over from other donors' samples. Each CDR3 is given with its conserved first and last residue. The D gene is left open where the match is weak. Size is stated for part of the rows, as once, few or many counts, or as a class when the clone is expanded.

j_gene: TRBJ2-5; d_gene: TRBD1; v_gene: TRBV7-9; abundance: .; CDR3nt: TGTGCCAGCAGCATCGGACAGGTCCGGGACTTC; CDR3aa: CASSIGQVRDF
j_gene: TRBJ1-5; d_gene: .; v_gene: TRBV5-1; abundance: .; CDR3nt: TGCGCCAGCAGGATAGACAGCGGCAATCAGCCCCAGCATTTT; CDR3aa: CASRIDSGNQPQHF
j_gene: TRBJ1-2; d_gene: .; v_gene: TRBV14; abundance: few; CDR3nt: TGTGCCAGCAGCTCCCTGGACTCCTACACCTTC; CDR3aa: CASSSLDSYTF
j_gene: TRBJ2-3; d_gene: .; v_gene: TRBV9; abundance: .; CDR3nt: TGTGCCAGCAGCGAGCAGGGCACAGATACGCAGTATTTT; CDR3aa: CASSEQGTDTQYF
j_gene: TRBJ2-1; d_gene: TRBD2; v_gene: TRBV2; abundance: .; CDR3nt: TGTGCCAGCAGCTCTAACTTGGGCGGGAGGGCGCAGTTCTTC; CDR3aa: CASSSNLGGRAQFF
j_gene: TRBJ2-7; d_gene: .; v_gene: TRBV27; abundance: .; CDR3nt: TGTGCCAGCCCGATCAGATTCGGTTTCTACGAGCAGTACTTC; CDR3aa: CASPIRFGFYEQYF
j_gene: TRBJ1-1; d_gene: .; v_gene: TRBV6-4; abundance: .; CDR3nt: TGTGCCAGCAGTGACTCGATTCGTCGGACGGTCCTGAACACTGAAGCTTTCTTT; CDR3aa: CASSDSIRRTVLNTEAFF
j_gene: TRBJ1-3; d_gene: .; v_gene: TRBV6-5; abundance: few; CDR3nt: TGTGCCAGCAGTCGACAGGCCAGCTCTGGAAACACCATATATTTT; CDR3aa: CASSRQASSGNTIYF
j_gene: TRBJ2-1; d_gene: .; v_gene: TRBV5-1; abundance: .; CDR3nt: TGCGCCAGCAGCTTGTCTAACGGACCTAATGAGCAGTTCTTC; CDR3aa: CASSLSNGPNEQFF
j_gene: TRBJ2-1; d_gene: TRBD2; v_gene: TRBV9; abundance: few; CDR3nt: TGTGCCAGCAGCGTAGGAGCGGGAGACAATGAGCAGTTCTTC; CDR3aa: CASSVGAGDNEQFF
j_gene: TRBJ2-3; d_gene: TRBD1; v_gene: TRBV10-3; abundance: .; CDR3nt: TGTGCCATCACACCCTACAGGGGGTTAACAGATACGCAGTATTTT; CDR3aa: CAITPYRGLTDTQYF
j_gene: TRBJ2-7; d_gene: .; v_gene: TRBV6-1; abundance: .; CDR3nt: TGTGCCAGCAGTGTCCAGCTCGAGGGCTCCTACGAGCAGTACTTC; CDR3aa: CASSVQLEGSYEQYF
j_gene: TRBJ2-7; d_gene: .; v_gene: TRBV28; abundance: .; CDR3nt: TGTGCCAGCAGTTGGGGAACCTACGAGCAGTACTTC; CDR3aa: CASSWGTYEQYF
j_gene: TRBJ1-2; d_gene: .; v_gene: TRBV7-3; abundance: .; CDR3nt: TGTGCCAGCAGCTTAACGACAGGCAACTATGGCTACACCTTC; CDR3aa: CASSLTTGNYGYTF
j_gene: TRBJ2-7; d_gene: .; v_gene: TRBV4-3; abundance: .; CDR3nt: TGCGCCAGCAGCCAAGGAGGGTACTACGAGCAGTACTTC; CDR3aa: CASSQGGYYEQYF
j_gene: TRBJ2-7; d_gene: TRBD2; v_gene: TRBV2; abundance: .; CDR3nt: TGTGCCAGCAGTGAGGCTAGCGGACCCTACGAGCAGTACTTC; CDR3aa: CASSEASGPYEQYF
j_gene: TRBJ2-7; d_gene: TRBD2; v_gene: TRBV15; abundance: .; CDR3nt: TGTGCCACCAGCAGGGGAGGGCTATCTTCCTACGAGCAGTACTTC; CDR3aa: CATSRGGLSSYEQYF
j_gene: TRBJ2-7; d_gene: .; v_gene: TRBV19; abundance: .; CDR3nt: TGTGCCAGTAGTATGACCTATGGGGCGACATTCTCCTACGAGCAGTACTTC; CDR3aa: CASSMTYGATFSYEQYF
j_gene: TRBJ1-3; d_gene: TRBD1; v_gene: TRBV6-5; abundance: .; CDR3nt: TGTGCCAGCAGCCGAGGGACAGGGCTTGGAAACACCATATATTTT; CDR3aa: CASSRGTGLGNTIYF
j_gene: TRBJ1-1; d_gene: .; v_gene: TRBV9; abundance: .; CDR3nt: TGTGCCAGCAGCGTAGATTCGGGGATCACTGAAGCTTTCTTT; CDR3aa: CASSVDSGITEAFF
j_gene: TRBJ1-2; d_gene: .; v_gene: TRBV5-1; abundance: .; CDR3nt: TGCGCCAGCAGCCCGCCGGGCGGGGGTGGCTATGGCTACACCTTC; CDR3aa: CASSPPGGGGYGYTF
j_gene: TRBJ1-5; d_gene: .; v_gene: TRBV7-9; abundance: .; CDR3nt: TGTGCCAGCAGCTTTCGGGCCGGACAGCCCCAGCATTTT; CDR3aa: CASSFRAGQPQHF
j_gene: TRBJ2-1; d_gene: TRBD1; v_gene: TRBV11-3; abundance: .; CDR3nt: TGTGCCAGCAGCTTAGAGGGACAGCTTTTGAATGAGCAGTTCTTC; CDR3aa: CASSLEGQLLNEQFF
j_gene: TRBJ2-1; d_gene: TRBD2; v_gene: TRBV19; abundance: many; CDR3nt: TGTGCCAGTAGTATTTCGCGGGAGGCCTACAATGAGCAGTTCTTC; CDR3aa: CASSISREAYNEQFF
j_gene: TRBJ2-1; d_gene: TRBD2; v_gene: TRBV2; abundance: many; CDR3nt: TGTGCCAGCAGCCTACTAGCGGGAGTTGGTAATGAGCAGTTCTTC; CDR3aa: CASSLLAGVGNEQFF
j_gene: TRBJ2-1; d_gene: TRBD1; v_gene: TRBV2; abundance: .; CDR3nt: TGTGCCAGCAGCGACCCACCGGGACAGGCCAACAATGAGCAGTTCTTC; CDR3aa: CASSDPPGQANNEQFF
j_gene: TRBJ2-2; d_gene: .; v_gene: TRBV7-9; abundance: .; CDR3nt: TGTGCCAGCAGCGTTTCAGGGGCTGGCGGGGAGCTGTTTTTT; CDR3aa: CASSVSGAGGELFF
j_gene: TRBJ1-3; d_gene: .; v_gene: TRBV4-2; abundance: .; CDR3nt: TGTGCCAGCAGCCCGGACAGAAGCTCTGGAAACACCATATATTTT; CDR3aa: CASSPDRSSGNTIYF
j_gene: TRBJ2-7; d_gene: TRBD2; v_gene: TRBV11-2; abundance: .; CDR3nt: TGTGCCAGCAGCCATGCACAACCGGGACTATACGAGCAGTACTTC; CDR3aa: CASSHAQPGLYEQYF
j_gene: TRBJ1-5; d_gene: .; v_gene: TRBV7-2; abundance: .; CDR3nt: TGTGCCAGCAGCTTAGCCACGGGGACTCAGCCCCAGCATTTT; CDR3aa: CASSLATGTQPQHF